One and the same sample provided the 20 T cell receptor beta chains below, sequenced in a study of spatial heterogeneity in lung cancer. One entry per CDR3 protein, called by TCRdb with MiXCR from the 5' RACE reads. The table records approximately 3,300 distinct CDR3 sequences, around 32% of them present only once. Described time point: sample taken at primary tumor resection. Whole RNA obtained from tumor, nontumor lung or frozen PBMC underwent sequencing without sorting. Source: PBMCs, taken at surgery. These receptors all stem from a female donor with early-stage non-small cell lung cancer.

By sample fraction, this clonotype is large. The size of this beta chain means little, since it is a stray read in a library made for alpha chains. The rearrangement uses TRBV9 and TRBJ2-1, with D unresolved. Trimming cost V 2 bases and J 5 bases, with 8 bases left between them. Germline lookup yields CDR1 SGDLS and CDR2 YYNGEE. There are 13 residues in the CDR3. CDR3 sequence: CASSVGANNEQFF. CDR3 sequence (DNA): TGTGCCAGCAGCGTCGGAGCTAACAATGAGCAGTTCTTC.

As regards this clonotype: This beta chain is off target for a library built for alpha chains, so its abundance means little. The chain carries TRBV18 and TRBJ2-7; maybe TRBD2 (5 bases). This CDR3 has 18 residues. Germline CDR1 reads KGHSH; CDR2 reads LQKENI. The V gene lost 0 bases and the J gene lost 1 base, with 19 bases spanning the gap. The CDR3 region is CASSPPTRSSRISYEQYF. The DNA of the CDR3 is TGTGCCAGCTCACCACCTACTAGAAGTAGCCGTATTTCCTACGAGCAGTACTTC.

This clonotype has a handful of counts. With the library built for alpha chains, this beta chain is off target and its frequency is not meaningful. CDR3 amino acids: CASTYEGQGVLDTQYF. In nucleotides, the CDR3 is TGTGCCAGCACCTATGAGGGACAGGGGGTATTAGATACGCAGTATTTT. The chain joins TRBV28 to TRBJ2-3; 11 nucleotides match TRBD1. CDR3 length: 16 residues. The germline CDR1 and CDR2 sequences are MDHEN and SYDVKM. The trim removed 7 bases at V and 5 bases at J, leaving 11 bases unmatched.

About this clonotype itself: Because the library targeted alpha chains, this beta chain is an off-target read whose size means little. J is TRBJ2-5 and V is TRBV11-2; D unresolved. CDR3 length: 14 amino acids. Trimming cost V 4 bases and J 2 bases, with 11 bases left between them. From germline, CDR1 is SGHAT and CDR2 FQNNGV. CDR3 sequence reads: CASSSRLLQETQYF. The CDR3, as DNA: TGTGCCAGCAGCTCACGACTGCTACAAGAGACCCAGTACTTC.

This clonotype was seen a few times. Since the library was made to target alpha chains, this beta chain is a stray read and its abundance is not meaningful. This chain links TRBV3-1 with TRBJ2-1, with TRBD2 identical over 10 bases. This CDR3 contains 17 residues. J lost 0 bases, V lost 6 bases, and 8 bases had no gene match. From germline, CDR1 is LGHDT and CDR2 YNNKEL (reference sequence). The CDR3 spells CASSLFSGGSSYNEQFF. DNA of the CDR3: TGTGCCAGCAGTCTTTTTAGCGGGGGGAGCTCCTACAATGAGCAGTTCTTC.

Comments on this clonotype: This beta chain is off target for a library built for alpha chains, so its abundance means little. The CDR3 DNA sequence: TGTGCCAGCAGCTTCCAAATAATCTCCTACAATGAGCAGTTCTTC. This codes for CASSFQIISYNEQFF. The chain carries TRBV11-2 and TRBJ2-1; the D is unclear. The CDR3 sequence is 15 residues long. Between the trimmed V and J ends, which lost 3 bases and 0 bases, there was a span of 9 bases. Germline loops: CDR1 SGHAT, CDR2 FQNNGV. Combining the CDR3 with reference TRBV11-2 and TRBJ2-1 gives the whole variable domain EAGVAQSPRYKIIEKRQSVAFWCNPISGHATLYWYQQILGQGPKLLIQFQNNGVVDDSQLPKDRFSAERLKGVDSTLKIQPAKLEDSAVYLCASSFQIISYNEQFFGPGTRLTVL.

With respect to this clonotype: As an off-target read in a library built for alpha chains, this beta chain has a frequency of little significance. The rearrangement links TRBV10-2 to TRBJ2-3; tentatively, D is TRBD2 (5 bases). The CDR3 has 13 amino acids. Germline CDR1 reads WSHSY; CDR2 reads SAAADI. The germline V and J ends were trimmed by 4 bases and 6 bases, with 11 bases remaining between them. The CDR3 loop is CASSGTQRDTQYF. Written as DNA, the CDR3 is TGCGCCAGCAGTGGGACTCAGCGGGATACGCAGTATTTT.

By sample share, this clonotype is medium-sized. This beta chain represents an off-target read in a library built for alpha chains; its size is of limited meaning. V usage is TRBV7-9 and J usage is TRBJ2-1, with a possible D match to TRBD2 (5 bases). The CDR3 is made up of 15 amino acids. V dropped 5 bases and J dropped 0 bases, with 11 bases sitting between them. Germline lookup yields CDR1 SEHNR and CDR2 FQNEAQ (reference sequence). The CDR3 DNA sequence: TGTGCCAGCAGCGTCGGGAAATACTCCTACAATGAGCAGTTCTTC. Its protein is CASSVGKYSYNEQFF.

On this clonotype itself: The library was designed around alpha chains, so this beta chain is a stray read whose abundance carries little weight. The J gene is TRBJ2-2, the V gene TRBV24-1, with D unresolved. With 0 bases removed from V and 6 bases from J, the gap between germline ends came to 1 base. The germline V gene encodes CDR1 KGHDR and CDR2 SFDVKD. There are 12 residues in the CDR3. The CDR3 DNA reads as TGTGCCACCAGTGATTTGCCCGGGGAGCTGTTTTTT. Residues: CATSDLPGELFF.

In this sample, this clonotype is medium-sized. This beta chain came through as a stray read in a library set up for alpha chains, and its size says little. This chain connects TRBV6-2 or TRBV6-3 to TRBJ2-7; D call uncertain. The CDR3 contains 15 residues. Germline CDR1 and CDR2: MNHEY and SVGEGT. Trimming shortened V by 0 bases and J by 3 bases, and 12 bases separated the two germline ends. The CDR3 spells CASSYSRQFIYEQYF. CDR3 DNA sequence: TGTGCCAGCAGTTACTCCAGGCAGTTTATCTACGAGCAGTACTTC.

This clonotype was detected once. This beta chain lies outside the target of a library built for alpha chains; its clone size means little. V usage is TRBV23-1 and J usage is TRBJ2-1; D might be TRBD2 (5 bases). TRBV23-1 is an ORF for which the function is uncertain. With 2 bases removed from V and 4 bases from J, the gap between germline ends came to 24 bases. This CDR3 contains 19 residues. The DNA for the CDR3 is TGCGCCAGCAGTCAACTTTCTAGTGGACTGGGCTTGGGGTACAATGAGCAGTTCTTC. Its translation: CASSQLSSGLGLGYNEQFF.

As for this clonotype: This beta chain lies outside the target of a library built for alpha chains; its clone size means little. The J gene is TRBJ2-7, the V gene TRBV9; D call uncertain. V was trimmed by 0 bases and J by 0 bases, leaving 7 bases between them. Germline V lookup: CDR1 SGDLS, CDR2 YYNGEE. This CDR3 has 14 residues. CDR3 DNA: TGTGCCAGCAGCGTAGAGGTGGTCTCCTACGAGCAGTACTTC. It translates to CASSVEVVSYEQYF.

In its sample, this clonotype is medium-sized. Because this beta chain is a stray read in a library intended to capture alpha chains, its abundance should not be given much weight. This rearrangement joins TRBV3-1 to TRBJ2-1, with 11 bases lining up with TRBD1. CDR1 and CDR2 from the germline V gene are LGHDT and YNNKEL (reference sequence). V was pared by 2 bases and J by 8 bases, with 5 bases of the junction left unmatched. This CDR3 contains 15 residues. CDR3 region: CASSQPGTGGHEQFF. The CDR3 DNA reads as TGTGCCAGCAGCCAACCGGGGACAGGGGGACATGAGCAGTTCTTC.

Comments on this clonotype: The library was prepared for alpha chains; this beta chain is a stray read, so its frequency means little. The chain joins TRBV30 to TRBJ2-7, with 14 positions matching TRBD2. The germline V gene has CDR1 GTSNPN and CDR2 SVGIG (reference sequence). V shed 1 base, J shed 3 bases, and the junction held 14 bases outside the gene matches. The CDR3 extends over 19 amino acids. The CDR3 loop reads CAWSDSGTSGRNSFYEQYF. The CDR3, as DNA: TGTGCCTGGAGTGATTCAGGGACTAGCGGGAGAAACTCCTTCTACGAGCAGTACTTC. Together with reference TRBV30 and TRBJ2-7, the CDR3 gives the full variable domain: SQTIHQWPATLVQPVGSPLSLECTVEGTSNPNLYWYRQAAGRGLQLLFYSVGIGQISSEVPQNLSASRPQDRQFILSSKKLLLSDSGFYLCAWSDSGTSGRNSFYEQYFGPGTRLTVT.

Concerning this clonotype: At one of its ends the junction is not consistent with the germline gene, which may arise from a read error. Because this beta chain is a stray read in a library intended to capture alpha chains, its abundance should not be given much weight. The chain's CDR3 is CASTPVVNTGELFF. The DNA of the CDR3 is TGCGCCAGCACCCCCGTAGTGAACACCGGGGAGCTGTTTTTT. The chain employs TRBV2 and TRBJ2-2; unclear D gene. The CDR3 has 14 amino acids. The germline CDR1 and CDR2 sequences are SNHLY and FYNNEI.

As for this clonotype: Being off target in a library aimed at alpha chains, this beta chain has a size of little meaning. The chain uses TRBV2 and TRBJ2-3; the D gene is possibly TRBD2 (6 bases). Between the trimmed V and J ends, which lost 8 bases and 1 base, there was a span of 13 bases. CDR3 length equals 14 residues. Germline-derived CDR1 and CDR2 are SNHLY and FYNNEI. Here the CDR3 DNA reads TGTGCCAGCGATGTAAGGAGGGGCACAGATACGCAGTATTTT. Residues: CASDVRRGTDTQYF.

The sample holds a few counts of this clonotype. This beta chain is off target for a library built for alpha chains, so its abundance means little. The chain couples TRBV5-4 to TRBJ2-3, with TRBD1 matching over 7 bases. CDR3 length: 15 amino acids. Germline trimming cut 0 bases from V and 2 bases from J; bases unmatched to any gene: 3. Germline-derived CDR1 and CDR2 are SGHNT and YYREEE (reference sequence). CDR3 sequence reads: CASSLDRGHTDTQYF. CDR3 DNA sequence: TGTGCCAGCAGCTTGGACAGGGGCCACACAGATACGCAGTATTTT.

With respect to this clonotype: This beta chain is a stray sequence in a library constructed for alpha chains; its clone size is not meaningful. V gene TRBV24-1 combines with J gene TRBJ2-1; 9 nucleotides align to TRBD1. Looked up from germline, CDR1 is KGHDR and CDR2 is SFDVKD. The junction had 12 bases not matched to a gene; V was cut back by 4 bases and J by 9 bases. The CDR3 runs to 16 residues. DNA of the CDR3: TGTGCCACCAGTGAGCTTACCGGGACAGGGAGGGCTGAGCAGTTCTTC. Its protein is CATSELTGTGRAEQFF.

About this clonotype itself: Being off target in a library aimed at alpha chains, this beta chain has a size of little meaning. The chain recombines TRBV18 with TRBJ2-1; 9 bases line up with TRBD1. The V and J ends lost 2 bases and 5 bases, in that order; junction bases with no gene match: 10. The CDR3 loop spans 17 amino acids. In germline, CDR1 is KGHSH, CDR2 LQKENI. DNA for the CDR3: TGTGCCAGCTCACCAGGGACAGGGCGGGACACCAACAATGAGCAGTTCTTC. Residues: CASSPGTGRDTNNEQFF.

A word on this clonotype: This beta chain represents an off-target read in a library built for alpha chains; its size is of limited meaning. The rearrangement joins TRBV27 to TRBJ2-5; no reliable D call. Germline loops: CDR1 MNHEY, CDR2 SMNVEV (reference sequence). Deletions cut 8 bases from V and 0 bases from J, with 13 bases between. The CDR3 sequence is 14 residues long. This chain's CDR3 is CASGRAWYQETQYF. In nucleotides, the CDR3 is TGTGCCAGCGGGCGAGCTTGGTACCAAGAGACCCAGTACTTC.